What follows are 21 T cell receptor beta chains derived from one specimen sequenced in a study of cytomegalovirus exposure and HLA in healthy donors. The PCR contained 60 Vbeta and 13 Jbeta primers. Assay: immunoSEQ multiplex PCR; the TCRdb copy retains only in-frame clones and omits some. The data hold approximately 130,000 clones, with approximately 86% observed a single time. Sequenced input: PBMCs. The receptors were sampled from a boy younger than 18 in good health and CMV-seronegative.

The chain employs TRBV6-5 and TRBJ1-4, with TRBD1 as a possible D gene (5 bases). The CDR3 loop spans 13 amino acids. V lost 5 bases to trimming and J lost 8 bases, with 12 bases between them. Germline CDR1 and CDR2: MNHEY and SVGAGI. The CDR3 region is CASSAGYGEKLFF. The DNA of the CDR3 is TGTGCCAGCAGTGCAGGGTATGGAGAAAAACTGTTTTTT.

V and J are TRBV5-6 and TRBJ1-2, with TRBD1 matching over 11 bases. The CDR3 extends over 14 amino acids. Losses at the gene ends were 4 bases for V and 7 bases for J; bases not matched to a gene: 6. The V gene's germline CDR1 is SGHDT and CDR2 YYEEEE. The CDR3 nucleotides are TGTGCCAGCAGCCCCGGACAGGGGGCATTTGGCTACACCTTC. Amino acid sequence: CASSPGQGAFGYTF.

The chain links TRBV7-9 to TRBJ2-7; a possible D gene is TRBD1 (5 bases). Germline CDR1 and CDR2: SEHNR and FQNEAQ (reference sequence). V lost 5 bases to trimming and J lost 6 bases, with 32 bases between them. The CDR3 runs 19 residues. The CDR3 here is CASSQPFTDGSLRGSEQYF. The CDR3 nucleotides read TGTGCCAGCAGCCAGCCCTTCACGGACGGATCCCTAAGGGGCTCCGAGCAGTACTTC.

The chain uses TRBV9 and TRBJ2-1; 10 bases fit TRBD2. CDR1 and CDR2 from the germline V gene are SGDLS and YYNGEE. J gave up 1 base and V 1 base, and 8 bases lay outside the gene matches. The CDR3 loop spans 18 amino acids. The CDR3 coding sequence is TGTGCCAGCAGCGTAAGAAGCGGGAGGGCCGGTTCCTACAATGAGCAGTTCTTC. Its translation: CASSVRSGRAGSYNEQFF.

This clone was counted between two and nine times. The chain is built from TRBV7-8 and TRBJ2-7; weak D call: TRBD1 (6 bases). CDR3 length: 20 amino acids. CDR1 and CDR2 (germline): SGHVS, FQNEAQ. Trimming cost V 5 bases and J 6 bases, with 35 bases left between them. The chain's CDR3 is CASSGHTGGTQRGGYSEQYF. The CDR3 coding sequence is TGTGCCAGCAGCGGCCATACGGGCGGTACTCAGAGAGGGGGTTATTCCGAGCAGTACTTC.

The chain is built from TRBV29-1 and TRBJ2-7; no definite D call. Between the trimmed V and J ends, which lost 1 base and 2 bases, there was a span of 12 bases. This CDR3 region has 14 residues. CDR1 and CDR2 from the germline V gene are SQVTM and ANQGSEA. The CDR3 bases are TGCAGCGTTGAAGTCAGAGACAACCCCTACGAGCAGTACTTC. It is translated as CSVEVRDNPYEQYF.

The chain uses TRBV14 and TRBJ2-3, with D perhaps TRBD2 (6 bases). The length of the CDR3 is 18 residues. CDR1 and CDR2 (germline): SGHDN, FVKESK. V dropped 0 bases and J dropped 7 bases, with 23 bases sitting between them. In DNA, the CDR3 is TGTGCCAGCAGCCAAGATTCGACTTTTTGGGGGAGGTACCATACGCAGTATTTT. Its translation is CASSQDSTFWGRYHTQYF.

J is TRBJ1-5 and V is TRBV7-9; 7 nucleotides line up with TRBD1. V was clipped by 4 bases and J by 7 bases; unmatched bases: 4. The CDR3 extends over 13 amino acids. The germline gives CDR1 SEHNR, CDR2 FQNEAQ (reference sequence). As DNA, the CDR3 is TGTGCCAGCAGCTCGACAGGGCGGCAGCCCCAGCATTTT. The encoded protein is CASSSTGRQPQHF.

The CDR3 region has the DNA TGTGCCAGCAGCTTCCGCCGGGAGTACGAGCAGTACTTC. As protein: CASSFRREYEQYF. The gene calls are TRBV7-2 and TRBJ2-7, with D perhaps TRBD2 (6 bases). The CDR3 loop spans 13 amino acids. The germline V and J ends were trimmed by 3 bases and 4 bases, with 10 bases remaining between them. From germline, CDR1 is SGHTA and CDR2 FQGNSA. The full variable domain, completed using reference TRBV7-2 and TRBJ2-7, is GAGVSQSPSNKVTEKGKDVELRCDPISGHTALYWYRQSLGQGLEFLIYFQGNSAPDKSGLPSDRFSAERTGGSVSTLTIQRTQQEDSAVYLCASSFRREYEQYFGPGTRLTVT.

For this clone: Sequence at one end of the junction differs from germline and may be a read error. The V gene is TRBV7-9, the J gene TRBJ2-7, with a weak D call TRBD2 (5 bases). The CDR3 covers 14 residues. Germline-derived CDR1 and CDR2 are SEHNR and FQNEAQ (reference sequence). The CDR3, as DNA: TGTTCCAGCAGCTTGAGGACTGAATCCTACGAGCAGTACTTC. It is translated as CSSSLRTESYEQYF. The full variable domain, in which reference TRBV7-9 and TRBJ2-7 provide the parts outside the CDR3, is DTGVSQNPRHKITKRGQNVTFRCDPISEHNRLYWYRQTLGQGPEFLTYFQNEAQLEKSRLLSDRFSAERPKGSFSTLEIQRTEQGDSAMYLCSSSLRTESYEQYFGPGTRLTVT.

The V and J genes are TRBV9 and TRBJ1-1; D remains ambiguous. V was pared by 3 bases and J by 4 bases, with 13 bases between. The CDR3 covers 14 residues. Germline values: CDR1 SGDLS, CDR2 YYNGEE. Here the CDR3 reads CASSGHVPGTEAFF. CDR3 DNA sequence: TGTGCCAGCAGCGGTCACGTCCCGGGCACTGAAGCTTTCTTT.

The J gene is TRBJ1-1, the V gene TRBV7-8; 10 nucleotides match TRBD1. The J segment lost 11 bases and the V segment lost 2 bases, leaving 14 bases of the junction unmatched. CDR1 SGHVS and CDR2 FQNEAQ come from the germline V gene. This CDR3 is 16 amino acids long. The CDR3 sequence is CASSLRVGQGLRTAFF. The CDR3 nucleotides are TGTGCCAGCAGCTTAAGGGTGGGACAGGGGTTGCGTACGGCTTTCTTT.

V usage is TRBV4-1 and J usage is TRBJ1-2; 7 positions match TRBD1. Germline CDR1 reads MGHRA; CDR2 reads YSYEKL. This CDR3 contains 13 residues. The ends lost 5 bases at V and 6 bases at J; junction bases unmatched: 6. CDR3 nucleotide sequence: TGCGCCAGCAGCGGACAGGAGGATCATGGCTACACCTTC. Residues: CASSGQEDHGYTF.

The V and J genes are TRBV7-7 and TRBJ2-5; 11 bases are shared with TRBD1. Germline-derived CDR1 and CDR2 are SSHAT and FNYEAQ (reference sequence). V gave up 0 bases and J gave up 1 base; unmatched junction bases: 4. CDR3 length: 17 amino acids. CDR3 sequence: CASSLARGTGGQETQYF. The CDR3 DNA reads as TGTGCCAGCAGCTTAGCCAGAGGGACAGGGGGCCAAGAGACCCAGTACTTC.

The rearrangement links TRBV6-1 to TRBJ1-1, with 9 positions matching TRBD1. CDR3 size: 13 residues. Germline lookup yields CDR1 MNHNS and CDR2 SASEGT. The junction had 5 bases not matched to a gene; V was cut back by 4 bases and J by 8 bases. The CDR3 region is CASSGTGEREAFF. The CDR3, as DNA: TGTGCCAGCAGTGGGACAGGGGAGAGGGAAGCTTTCTTT.

This chain links TRBV27 with TRBJ2-2; 8 bases match TRBD1. The CDR3 sequence is 19 residues long. Germline V gene sequence: CDR1 MNHEY, CDR2 SMNVEV (reference sequence). Trimming removed 6 bases from V and 4 bases from J; junction bases left unmatched: 19. The CDR3 spells CASRRTGSLLTGGTGELFF. In DNA form, the CDR3 reads TGTGCCAGCAGAAGGACAGGGAGCCTCTTAACGGGCGGCACCGGGGAGCTGTTTTTT.

The chain joins TRBV7-9 to TRBJ2-5; D is perhaps TRBD2 (6 bases). This CDR3 contains 14 residues. Trimming removed 1 base at V and 3 bases at J, with 9 bases between. Germline-derived CDR1 and CDR2 are SEHNR and FQNEAQ (reference sequence). The CDR3 region is CASSLGGGKETQYF. The CDR3 region has the DNA TGTGCCAGCAGCTTAGGGGGCGGGAAAGAGACCCAGTACTTC.

This chain joins TRBV9 and TRBJ2-7; 11 bases match TRBD2. The trim removed 3 bases at V and 2 bases at J, leaving 10 bases unmatched. The CDR3 runs to 17 residues. From germline, CDR1 is SGDLS and CDR2 YYNGEE. As DNA, the CDR3 is TGTGCCAGCAGCGAGAGAGGGGGACTAGCGGAGACCTACGAGCAGTACTTC. This gives the protein CASSERGGLAETYEQYF.

The chain employs TRBV9 and TRBJ2-1; TRBD1 is a possible D gene (5 bases). Between the trimmed V and J ends, which lost 4 bases and 4 bases, there was a span of 12 bases. CDR3 size: 14 residues. CDR1 is SGDLS, CDR2 YYNGEE, per germline. This chain's CDR3 is CASSPQETYNEQFF. In DNA form, the CDR3 reads TGTGCCAGCAGCCCACAGGAGACGTACAATGAGCAGTTCTTC.

The V and J genes are TRBV7-2 and TRBJ2-3, with a possible D match to TRBD1 (6 bases). V lost 4 bases and J lost 6, with 8 bases in between. The length of the CDR3 is 12 residues. Germline CDR1 reads SGHTA; CDR2 reads FQGNSA. The CDR3 sequence: CASSSQGDTQYF. The CDR3 region has the DNA TGTGCCAGCAGCTCACAGGGTGATACGCAGTATTTT.

This clone was seen only once. This chain joins TRBV5-1 and TRBJ2-7; 10 nucleotides agree with TRBD1. Trimming removed 3 bases from V and 4 bases from J; junction bases left unmatched: 7. This CDR3 has 15 amino acids. CDR1 is SGHRS, CDR2 YFSETQ, per germline. CDR3 sequence: CASSSSRDRGYEQYF. Here the CDR3 DNA reads TGCGCCAGCAGCTCCTCCCGGGACAGGGGATACGAGCAGTACTTC.